This record concerns one T cell receptor (beta chain) sequence. This record comes from a study of blood T cell repertoires in COVID-19. This CDR3 region has 16 residues. The V gene lost 5 bases and the J gene lost 0 bases, with 14 bases spanning the gap. Germline V gene sequence: CDR1 LNHDA, CDR2 SQIVND (reference sequence). Original handling: Nucleated cell number was recorded as an estimate derived from reference gene primer amplification. Sequencing was performed with immunoSEQ multiplex PCR; in TCRdb, only in-frame clones are kept and a portion is missing. Clone size and V and J calls were adopted from that table, with D and trimming inferred from the DNA. The table shows about 130,000 clones, with over 85% occurring only once.

This chain joins TRBV19 and TRBJ2-1, with D perhaps TRBD2 (6 bases). The source material was peripheral blood. This TCR was recovered from a man aged 50 to 59 with active COVID-19. The CDR3 spells CASSSLAANSYNEQFF. The DNA of the CDR3 is TGTGCCAGTAGTTCATTAGCGGCGAACTCCTACAATGAGCAGTTCTTC.